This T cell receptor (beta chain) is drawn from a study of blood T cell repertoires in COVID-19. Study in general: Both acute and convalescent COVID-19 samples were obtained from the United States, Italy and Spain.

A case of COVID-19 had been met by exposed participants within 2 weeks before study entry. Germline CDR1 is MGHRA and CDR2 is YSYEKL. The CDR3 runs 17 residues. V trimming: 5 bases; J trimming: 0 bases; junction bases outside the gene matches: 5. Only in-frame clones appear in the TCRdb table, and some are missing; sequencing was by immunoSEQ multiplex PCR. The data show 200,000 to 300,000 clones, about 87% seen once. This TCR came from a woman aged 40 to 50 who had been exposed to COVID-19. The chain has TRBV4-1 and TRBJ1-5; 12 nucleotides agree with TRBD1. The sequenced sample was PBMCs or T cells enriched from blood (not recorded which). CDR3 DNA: TGCGCCAGCAGCAAAGGGACAGGGGGCTATAGCAATCAGCCCCAGCATTTT. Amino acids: CASSKGTGGYSNQPQHF.